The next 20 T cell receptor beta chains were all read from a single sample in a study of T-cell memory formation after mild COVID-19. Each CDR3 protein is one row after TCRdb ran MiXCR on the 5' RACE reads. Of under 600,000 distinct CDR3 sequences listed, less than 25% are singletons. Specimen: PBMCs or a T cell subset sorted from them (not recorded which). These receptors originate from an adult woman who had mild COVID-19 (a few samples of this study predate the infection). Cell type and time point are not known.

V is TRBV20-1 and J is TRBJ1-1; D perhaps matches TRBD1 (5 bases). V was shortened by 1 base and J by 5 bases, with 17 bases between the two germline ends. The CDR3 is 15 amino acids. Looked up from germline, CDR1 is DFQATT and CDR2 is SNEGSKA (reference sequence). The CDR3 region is CSARGRGMSYTEAFF. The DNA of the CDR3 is TGCAGTGCTAGAGGTCGGGGGATGAGTTATACTGAAGCTTTCTTT.

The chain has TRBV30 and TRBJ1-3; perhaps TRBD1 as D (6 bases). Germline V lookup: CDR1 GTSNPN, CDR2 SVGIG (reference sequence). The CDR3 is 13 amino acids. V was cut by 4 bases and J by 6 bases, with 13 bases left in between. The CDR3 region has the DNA TGTGCCTGGACTACAGGGCTGGAAAACACCATATATTTT. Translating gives CAWTTGLENTIYF.

DNA for the CDR3: TGTGCCAGCAGTCTCCCCGCGGGGGCTAGCGAGTCCTACGAGCAGTACTTC. Translating gives CASSLPAGASESYEQYF. The chain joins TRBV12-3 or TRBV12-4 to TRBJ2-7; D is perhaps TRBD2 (7 bases). The CDR3 consists of 17 residues. Trimming took 5 bases from V and 1 from J, leaving 21 bases between them.

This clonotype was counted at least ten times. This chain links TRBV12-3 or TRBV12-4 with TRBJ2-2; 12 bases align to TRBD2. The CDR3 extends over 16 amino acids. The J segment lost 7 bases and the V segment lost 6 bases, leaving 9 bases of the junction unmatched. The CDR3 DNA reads TGTGCCAGCAGCCCCAGGACTAGCGGGGTTGGCGGGGAGCTGTTTTTT. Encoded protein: CASSPRTSGVGGELFF.

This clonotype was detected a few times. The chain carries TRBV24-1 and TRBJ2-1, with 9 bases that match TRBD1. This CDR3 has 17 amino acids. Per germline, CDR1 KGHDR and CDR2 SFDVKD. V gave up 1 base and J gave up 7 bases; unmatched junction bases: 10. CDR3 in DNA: TGTGCCACCAGTGATTTCACCGGGACAGGGCTGGGAAATGAGCAGTTCTTC. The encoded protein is CATSDFTGTGLGNEQFF.

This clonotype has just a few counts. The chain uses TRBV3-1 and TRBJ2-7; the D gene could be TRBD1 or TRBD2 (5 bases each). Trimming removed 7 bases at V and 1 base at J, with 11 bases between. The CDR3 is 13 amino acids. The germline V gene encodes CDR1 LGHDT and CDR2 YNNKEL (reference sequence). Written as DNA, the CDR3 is TGTGCCAGCAATGTGAGGGGTTCCTACGAGCAGTACTTC. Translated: CASNVRGSYEQYF.

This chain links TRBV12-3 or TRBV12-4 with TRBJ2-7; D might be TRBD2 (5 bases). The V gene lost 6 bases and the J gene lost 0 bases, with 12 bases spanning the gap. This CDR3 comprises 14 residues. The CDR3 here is CASRNTRGSYEQYF. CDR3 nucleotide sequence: TGTGCCAGCAGAAACACCCGGGGCTCCTACGAGCAGTACTTC.

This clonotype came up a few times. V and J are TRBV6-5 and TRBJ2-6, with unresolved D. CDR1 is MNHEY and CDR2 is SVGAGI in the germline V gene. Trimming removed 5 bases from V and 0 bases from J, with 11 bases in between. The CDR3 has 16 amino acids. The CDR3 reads CASSHSKSSGANVLTF. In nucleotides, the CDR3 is TGTGCCAGCAGTCACAGTAAAAGCTCTGGGGCCAACGTCCTGACTTTC.

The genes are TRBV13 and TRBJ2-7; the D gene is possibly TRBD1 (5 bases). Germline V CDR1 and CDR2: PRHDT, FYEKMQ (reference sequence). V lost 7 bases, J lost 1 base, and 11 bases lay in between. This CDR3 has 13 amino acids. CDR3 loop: CASTLGQSYEQYF. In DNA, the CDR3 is TGTGCCAGCACCCTGGGGCAGTCCTACGAGCAGTACTTC. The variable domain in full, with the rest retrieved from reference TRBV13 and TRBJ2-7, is AAGVIQSPRHLIKEKRETATLKCYPIPRHDTVYWYQQGPGQDPQFLISFYEKMQSDKGSIPDRFSAQQFSDYHSELNMSSLELGDSALYFCASTLGQSYEQYFGPGTRLTVT.

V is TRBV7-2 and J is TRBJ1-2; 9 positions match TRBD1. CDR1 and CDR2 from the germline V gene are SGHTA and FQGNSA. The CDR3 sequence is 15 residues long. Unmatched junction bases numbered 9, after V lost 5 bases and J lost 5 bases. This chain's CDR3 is CASSPLWDRDYGYTF. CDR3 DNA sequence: TGTGCCAGCAGCCCCCTCTGGGACAGGGATTATGGCTACACCTTC.

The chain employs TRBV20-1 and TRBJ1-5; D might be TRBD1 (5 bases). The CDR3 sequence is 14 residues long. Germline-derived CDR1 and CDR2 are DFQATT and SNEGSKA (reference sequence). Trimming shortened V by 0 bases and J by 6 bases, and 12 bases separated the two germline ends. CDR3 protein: CSARDRGGTQPQHF. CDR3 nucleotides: TGCAGTGCTAGAGATCGTGGGGGTACTCAGCCCCAGCATTTT.

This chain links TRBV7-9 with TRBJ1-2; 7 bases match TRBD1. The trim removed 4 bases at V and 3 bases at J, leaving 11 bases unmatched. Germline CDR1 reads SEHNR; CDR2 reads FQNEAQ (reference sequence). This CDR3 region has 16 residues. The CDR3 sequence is CASSSQGGGGYYGYTF. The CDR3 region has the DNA TGTGCCAGCAGCTCCCAAGGGGGAGGGGGCTACTATGGCTACACCTTC.

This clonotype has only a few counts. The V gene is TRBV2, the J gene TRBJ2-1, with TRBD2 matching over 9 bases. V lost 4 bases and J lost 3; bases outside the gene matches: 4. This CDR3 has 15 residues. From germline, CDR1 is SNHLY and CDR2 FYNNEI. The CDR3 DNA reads TGTGCCAGCAGTGGCCTAGCGGGGTTCTACAATGAGCAGTTCTTC. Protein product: CASSGLAGFYNEQFF.

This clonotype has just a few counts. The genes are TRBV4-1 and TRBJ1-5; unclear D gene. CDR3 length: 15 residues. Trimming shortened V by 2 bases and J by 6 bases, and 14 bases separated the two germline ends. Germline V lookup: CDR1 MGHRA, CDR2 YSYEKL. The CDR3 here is CASSQWVIAAQPQHF. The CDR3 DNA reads TGCGCCAGCAGCCAATGGGTTATTGCGGCTCAGCCCCAGCATTTT.

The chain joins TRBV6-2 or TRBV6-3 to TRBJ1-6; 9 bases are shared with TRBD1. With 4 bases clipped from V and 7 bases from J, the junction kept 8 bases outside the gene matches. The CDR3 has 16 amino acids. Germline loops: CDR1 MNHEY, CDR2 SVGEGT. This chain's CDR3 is CASSSSDRGWNSPLHF. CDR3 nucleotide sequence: TGTGCCAGCAGTTCATCCGACAGGGGGTGGAATTCACCCCTCCACTTT.

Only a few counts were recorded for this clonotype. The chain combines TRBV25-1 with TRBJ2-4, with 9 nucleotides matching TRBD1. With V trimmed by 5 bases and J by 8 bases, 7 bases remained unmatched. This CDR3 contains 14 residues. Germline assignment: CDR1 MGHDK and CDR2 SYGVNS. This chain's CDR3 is CASSRDRASDIQYF. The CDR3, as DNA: TGTGCCAGCAGTAGGGACAGGGCTTCCGACATTCAGTACTTC.

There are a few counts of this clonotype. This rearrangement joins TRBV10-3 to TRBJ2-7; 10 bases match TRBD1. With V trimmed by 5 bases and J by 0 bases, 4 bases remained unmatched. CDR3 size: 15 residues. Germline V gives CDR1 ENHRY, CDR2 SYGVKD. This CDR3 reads CAISTGQGGSYEQYF. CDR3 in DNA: TGTGCCATCAGTACAGGACAGGGGGGCTCCTACGAGCAGTACTTC.

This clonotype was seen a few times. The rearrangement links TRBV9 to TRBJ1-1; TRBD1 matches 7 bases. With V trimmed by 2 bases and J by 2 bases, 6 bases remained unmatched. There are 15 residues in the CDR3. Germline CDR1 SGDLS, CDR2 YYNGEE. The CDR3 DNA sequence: TGTGCCAGCAGCGTCCAACAGGGGAGAAACACTGAAGCTTTCTTT. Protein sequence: CASSVQQGRNTEAFF.

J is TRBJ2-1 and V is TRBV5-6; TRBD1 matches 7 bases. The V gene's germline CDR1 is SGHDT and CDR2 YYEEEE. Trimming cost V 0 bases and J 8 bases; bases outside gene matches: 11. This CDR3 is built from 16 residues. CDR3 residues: CASSLVTGMGFDEQFF. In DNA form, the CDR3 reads TGTGCCAGCAGCTTGGTGACAGGGATGGGTTTCGATGAGCAGTTCTTC.

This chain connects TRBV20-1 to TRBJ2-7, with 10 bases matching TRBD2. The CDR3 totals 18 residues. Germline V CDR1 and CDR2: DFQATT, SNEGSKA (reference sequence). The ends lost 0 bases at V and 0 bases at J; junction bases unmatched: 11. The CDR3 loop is CSARDGSSGRPSSYEQYF. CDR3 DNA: TGCAGTGCTAGAGATGGGAGTAGCGGGAGGCCAAGCTCCTACGAGCAGTACTTC.